This TCR beta chain is drawn from a study of T-cell memory formation after mild COVID-19 (dated by TCRdb to 2020 to 2022). Regarding the complete study: TCR sequence clusters from the two donors were found to be largely donor specific. The cohort was made up of two young adult volunteers, one female and one male, who were previously healthy. In a couple of donors, T-cell clones that expanded and contracted after mild COVID-19 were followed by sequencing TCRalpha and TCRbeta repertoires longitudinally. Study-level results and caveats: Clones contracting from day 15 to 85 had balanced CD4/CD8 phenotypes, while a second wave expanding from day 15 to 37 was biased towards CD4+. Whether the second-wave clones peaking on day 37 were SARS-CoV-2 specific was not confirmed. Contracting CD4+ clones turned up mainly in the CM and EM memory subsets, whereas EMRA was where CD8+ clones were enriched. Some responding clones were detected in pre-infection memory, suggesting pre-existing cross-reactive memory T cells joined the SARS-CoV-2 response. The study covered only a couple of mild cases, and larger cohorts including severe cases with pre-infection samples were considered necessary.

Regarding this clonotype: Its antigen is unknown. The record has no base qualities; no much larger clone is one base away.

The germline V gene (reference sequence) specifies LNHDA as CDR1 and SQIVND as CDR2. Spanning cysteine to phenylalanine, the CDR3 consists of 12 amino acids. The sequence is cut down to CDR3 DNA, 36 bases in frame from base 1. Relative to germline, V is 5 bases shorter and J is 12 bases shorter, with 14 bases between their ends. Ficoll-Paque density gradient centrifugation was the method used to isolate PBMCs. The sequencer listed for this sample is Illumina NovaSeq 6000. TCRalpha and TCRbeta cDNA libraries were built by 5'RACE with constant-segment primers, adding sample barcodes and unique molecular identifiers. Trizol reagent was used to extract RNA from every sample. Amplification of the libraries took two PCR steps, and the second step added a second sample barcode plus Illumina TruSeq adapters. The libraries were sequenced on an Illumina NovaSeq using 2 x 150 bp paired-end reads. For the original study's pipeline: With migec v1.2.7, reads were demultiplexed and then collapsed into UMI-guided consensus sequences. With mixcr v2.1.11, UMI consensuses were aligned to TRA and TRB V and J templates and assembled into clonotypes. A clonotype was counted as expanded or contracted only if both edgeR and NoisET called the change significant, with noise models trained on biological replicates. edgeR calls used a false discovery rate-adjusted p below 0.01 and a log2 fold-change threshold of 1. As an exploratory analysis of dynamics, PCA with hierarchical clustering was applied to max-normalized trajectories of the 1000 most abundant clonotypes. The CD4 or CD8 phenotype of responding clones was assigned using the separately sequenced CD4+ and CD8+ repertoires. TCRdb applied fastp at Q25 and MiXCR to the public reads, then kept only in-frame beta chains. Rows are unified per CDR3 protein, each entry keeping the most common DNA and genes. TCRdb, rather than the study authors, made the V and J calls. The sample yields 300,000 to 400,000 distinct CDR3 sequences; approximately 16% were counted once. Under 25% of the sample is in the top ten clones.

The source of this sequence is a man younger than 35 who had mild COVID-19 (a few samples of this study predate the infection). The sample titles of this study are shuffled in the database, so cell type and time point are left out; the donor was told from shared clones. Sequences were obtained from PBMCs or a T cell subset sorted from them (not recorded which). The chain employs TRBV19 and TRBJ2-1; a tentative D match to TRBD2 spans 5 bases. The CDR3 has the sequence CASSDLALGQFF. The nucleotides read TGTGCCAGTAGTGACCTAGCTTTGGGGCAGTTCTTC. Here the CDR3 is joined to the reference TRBV19 and TRBJ2-1 genes, and the full variable domain is: DGGITQSPKYLFRKEGQNVTLSCEQNLNHDAMYWYRQDPGQGLRLIYYSQIVNDFQKGDIAEGYSVSREKKESFPLTVTSAQKNPTAFYLCASSDLALGQFFGPGTRLTVL.